This TCR beta chain was captured by sequencing in a study of glioma-infiltrating T cells. As for the study in general: Before surgery, glioma patients received dexamethasone for at most six days. Study results and limitations: Non-neoplastic patients had below-expected tissue-blood divergence, while all gliomas exceeded expectation. Shared blood CDR3 signature motifs marked patients with low tissue-blood divergence. CDR3 overlap between tissue and blood was very small.

Using RNA template, CDR3s of TCR alpha and beta were amplified with iRepertoire arm-PCR. Each CDR3 protein gets one entry after TCRdb re-called the multiplex PCR reads with MiXCR. The top ten clones hold 12% of a sample with approximately 400,000 distinct CDR3 sequences, 41% of them seen once. This clonotype has at least ten counts. Its target is unknown. V was cut by 2 bases and J by 11 bases, with 12 bases left in between. Germline CDR1 reads MNHEY; CDR2 reads SVGEGT. The CDR3 totals 12 residues. The genes are TRBV6-2 or TRBV6-3 and TRBJ1-1, with TRBD1 as a possible D gene (6 bases). Input material: glioma tissue, nonneoplastic brain tissue, or PBMCs (not recorded which). The receptor's source is a human donor with low-grade glioma or glioblastoma, undergoing nonglioma brain surgery, or in good health (not recorded which). The CDR3 nucleotides read TGTGCCAGCAGTTACAGGGGGGCGCGGGCTTTCTTT. It yields the protein CASSYRGARAFF.